These T cell receptor beta chains were read from a single sample in a study of beta chain features in type 1 diabetes. Profiled with immunoSEQ multiplex PCR; TCRdb holds only in-frame clones, not every one. The sample has over 700,000 clones, about a sixth seen once. Sequencing was done on a sample of naive CD4+ T cells from blood. These TCRs come from a woman aged 18-30 years in good health. Both conserved end residues are part of each CDR3. D genes are given only for firm matches. Only some rows state a clone size, as once, few, many or a class for expanded clones.

V gene	clone size	D gene	J gene	CDR3 DNA	CDR3 protein
TRBV28	-	-	TRBJ1-3	TGTGCCAGCAGTTGGGATGCTGGAAACACCATATATTTT	CASSWDAGNTIYF
TRBV6-6	few	-	TRBJ1-2	TGTGCCAGCAGTCGCACACTTAGACAGGAACTCTATGGCTACACCTTC	CASSRTLRQELYGYTF
TRBV6-1	-	TRBD2	TRBJ2-7	TGTGCCAGCAGTTCTGGACTAGCTCGCACCTACGAGCAGTACTTC	CASSSGLARTYEQYF
TRBV5-4	few	TRBD1	TRBJ2-7	TGTGCCAGCAGCTTGGATTCGACAGGGAGAGACGAGCAGTACTTC	CASSLDSTGRDEQYF
TRBV6-5	-	TRBD2	TRBJ2-7	TGTGCCAGCAGATCACCGGGACTAGCGGCTTACGAGCAGTACTTC	CASRSPGLAAYEQYF
TRBV27	-	-	TRBJ1-5	TGTGCCAGCAGTGGATCATCCGATAATCAGCCCCAGCATTTT	CASSGSSDNQPQHF
TRBV6-6	few	TRBD1	TRBJ1-5	TGTGCCAGCAGCCGGGACAGGAATCAGCCCCAGCATTTT	CASSRDRNQPQHF
TRBV10-3	-	-	TRBJ1-5	TGTGCCATCAGTGAGACAGGGAATCAGCCCCAGCATTTT	CAISETGNQPQHF
TRBV28	few	TRBD1	TRBJ1-2	TGTGCCAGCAGCCCTACAGGGGGCTATGGCTACACCTTC	CASSPTGGYGYTF
TRBV5-1	-	TRBD2	TRBJ2-7	TGCGCCAGCAGCTTGCGACTAGCGTTTGACGAGCAGTACTTC	CASSLRLAFDEQYF
TRBV7-3	few	-	TRBJ2-2	TGTGCCAGCAGCCCCTACACCGGGGAGCTGTTTTTT	CASSPYTGELFF
TRBV10-3	few	-	TRBJ2-6	TGTGCCATCAGTGAGCCTGGGGCCAACGTCCTGACTTTC	CAISEPGANVLTF
TRBV19	-	TRBD2	TRBJ2-1	TGTGCCAGTAGTATAGGGCTAGCGGGAAATGAGCAGTTCTTC	CASSIGLAGNEQFF
TRBV15	-	-	TRBJ1-1	TGTGCCACCAGCAGAGATGCCCTGGGGGAGCTTAACACTGAAGCTTTCTTT	CATSRDALGELNTEAFF
TRBV7-2	-	TRBD2	TRBJ2-1	TGTGCCAGCAGCTTAGTAGCGGGAGGCTTCTACAATGAGCAGTTCTTC	CASSLVAGGFYNEQFF
TRBV29-1	-	-	TRBJ1-2	TGCAGCGTTGATGTCGCAGGGAGCTATGGCTACACCTTC	CSVDVAGSYGYTF
TRBV6-6	-	-	TRBJ2-7	TGTGCCAGCCGGCCCGGGATACCCCTTGGGGAGCAGTACTTC	CASRPGIPLGEQYF
TRBV28	few	TRBD1	TRBJ2-1	TGTGCCAGCAGTTTACCCGGGACAGGGAATGAGCAGTTCTTC	CASSLPGTGNEQFF
TRBV7-2	few	-	TRBJ2-7	TGTGCCAGCAGCTTAGCAGGGACCTCAGCCTACGAGCAGTACTTC	CASSLAGTSAYEQYF
TRBV7-2	many	-	TRBJ2-4	TGTGCCAGCAGCTTTCCCCCGACCTCGGACATTCAGTACTTC	CASSFPPTSDIQYF
TRBV27	-	-	TRBJ2-7	TGTGCCAGCAGTTTCACCCTACAGATCTCCTACGAGCAGTACTTC	CASSFTLQISYEQYF
TRBV7-2	few	-	TRBJ2-3	TGTGCCAGCACCCTTGCTAGTTTCACAGATACGCAGTATTTT	CASTLASFTDTQYF
TRBV6-6	-	-	TRBJ2-1	TGTGCCAGCAGTTACAGGCAGTTTCTCTCCTACAATGAGCAGTTCTTC	CASSYRQFLSYNEQFF
TRBV9	-	-	TRBJ2-1	TGTGCCAGCAGCGTAGTTGGTGTCGCCGGCGGTTCCTACAATGAGCAGTTCTTC	CASSVVGVAGGSYNEQFF
TRBV2	few	-	TRBJ2-1	TGTGCCACCCAGAGGTCGCCTTCCTACAATGAGCAGTTCTTC	CATQRSPSYNEQFF
TRBV7-9	-	TRBD1	TRBJ1-2	TGTGCCAGCAGCTCAGGGACAGCGGGCTACGGCTACACCTTC	CASSSGTAGYGYTF
TRBV7-9	-	TRBD1	TRBJ1-2	TGTGCCAGCAGCTACTCAGGGGGCGGAATCTATGGCTACACCTTC	CASSYSGGGIYGYTF
TRBV7-6	-	TRBD2	TRBJ2-1	TGTGCCAGCAGCGCCCGGACTAGCGAGCAGTTCTTC	CASSARTSEQFF
TRBV4-1	few	-	TRBJ1-5	TGCGCCAGCAGCCAAGCCCAGACGGTTGATCAGCCCCAGCATTTT	CASSQAQTVDQPQHF
TRBV6-6	-	-	TRBJ2-5	TGTGCCAGCAGATCGCAGTGGGAGACCCAGTACTTC	CASRSQWETQYF
TRBV2	-	-	TRBJ1-3	TGTGCCAGCAGTAAACAGGGACTGCACTCTGGAAACACCATATATTTT	CASSKQGLHSGNTIYF
TRBV9	-	-	TRBJ2-3	TGTGCCAGCAGCACCCTAAGCACAGATACGCAGTATTTT	CASSTLSTDTQYF
TRBV7-7	few	TRBD2	TRBJ2-1	TGTGCTAGCAGCTTAGCCCCCTTTGGTTCTAGCGGGAAGGGAAGTATCGATGAGCAGTTCTTC	CASSLAPFGSSGKGSIDEQFF
TRBV6-5	-	-	TRBJ1-3	TGTGCCAGCAGGGGCCTCTCTGGAAACACCATATATTTT	CASRGLSGNTIYF
TRBV28	few	-	TRBJ2-1	TGTGCCAGCCGGACCGGGGATTACAATGAGCAGTTCTTC	CASRTGDYNEQFF
TRBV29-1	-	TRBD2	TRBJ2-3	TGCAGCGGCCGGGGACTAGCGGCTAGCACAGATACGCAGTATTTT	CSGRGLAASTDTQYF
TRBV29-1	few	TRBD2	TRBJ2-1	TGCAGCTTCACAGATTGGGGGGGTCACAATGAGCAGTTCTTC	CSFTDWGGHNEQFF
TRBV4-2	few	-	TRBJ2-3	TGTGCCAGCAGCCAAGCCCCACTCAGCACAGATACGCAGTATTTT	CASSQAPLSTDTQYF
TRBV7-8	few	TRBD1	TRBJ2-2	TGTGCCAGCAGCCCAGGGACAGGGGATACCGGGGAGCTGTTTTTT	CASSPGTGDTGELFF
TRBV7-9	-	-	TRBJ2-1	TGTGCCAGCAGCTCGCCGCGGAGCTCCTACAATGAGCAGTTCTTC	CASSSPRSSYNEQFF
TRBV6-1	-	TRBD2	TRBJ2-5	TGTGCCAGCAGTGAACGGGGCGGGAGGATCGGGGAGACCCAGTACTTC	CASSERGGRIGETQYF
TRBV28	few	-	TRBJ2-5	TGTGCCAGCAGTTTGGGAGTACAAGAGACCCAGTACTTC	CASSLGVQETQYF
TRBV15	few	-	TRBJ1-4	TGTGCCACCAGCCCCAGGGGAGCTAATGAAAAACTGTTTTTT	CATSPRGANEKLFF
TRBV2	-	TRBD1	TRBJ2-7	TGTGCCAGCAGTAGCCGGGACAGGGGGCGCTTCTACGAGCAGTACTTC	CASSSRDRGRFYEQYF
TRBV9	few	TRBD2	TRBJ2-5	TGTGCCAGCAGCTCTAGACTAGCGGAGACCCAGTACTTC	CASSSRLAETQYF
TRBV28	-	-	TRBJ2-3	TGTGCCAGCAGTTCCCCGGGCCAAGGTACAGATACGCAGTATTTT	CASSSPGQGTDTQYF
TRBV19	-	-	TRBJ2-3	TGTGCCAGTAGTCAGGGGCTTGTACTAAACACAGATACGCAGTATTTT	CASSQGLVLNTDTQYF
TRBV4-3	-	TRBD2	TRBJ2-3	TGCGCCAGCAGCCAAGATCGACTAGCGGGAGTTAGTGATACGCAGTATTTT	CASSQDRLAGVSDTQYF
TRBV2	-	-	TRBJ1-5	TGTGCCAGCAGACTACAAGGAAATCAGCCCCAGCATTTT	CASRLQGNQPQHF
TRBV5-4	few	TRBD1	TRBJ2-2	TGTGCCAGCAGCTTGGCCGGGACAGGGGGCACCGGGGAGCTGTTTTTT	CASSLAGTGGTGELFF
TRBV7-2	few	TRBD2	TRBJ2-5	TGTGCCAGCAGCTACACCGGGACAGGGATTAGCGGGAGGGCACGGACCCAGTACTTC	CASSYTGTGISGRARTQYF
TRBV6-5	few	-	TRBJ1-1	-	CASSTSRDTEAFF
TRBV11-2	-	TRBD2	TRBJ2-3	TGTGCCAGCAGCATGGGACTAGCGGGAGTACCTAGCACAGATACGCAGTATTTT	CASSMGLAGVPSTDTQYF